The sequence of this T cell receptor (beta chain) was determined in a study of blood T cell repertoires in COVID-19. Germline CDR1 and CDR2: MNHEY and SMNVEV (reference sequence). With 0 bases clipped from V and 5 bases from J, the junction kept 13 bases outside the gene matches. The CDR3 is made up of 17 amino acids. This clone was recorded only once. Authors' analysis steps: Quantification of nucleated cells was approximated via reference gene primer amplification. Method: immunoSEQ multiplex PCR; TCRdb's copy keeps in-frame clones and lacks some. Clone size and the V and J calls come from that table; the DNA yielded D and trimming. The table records roughly 150,000 clones, 80% of them present only once. Participants spanned ages roughly 18 to 95 years and resided in about two dozen US areas. Donors were grouped by their self-reported clinical history. Symptom resolution, clearance, or two negative PCRs marked donors in Cohort 3 as recovered.

The sample consisted of PBMCs or T cells enriched from blood (not recorded which). The chain recombines TRBV27 with TRBJ2-7; TRBD2 matches at 7 bases. The sequence came from an older woman who had recovered from COVID-19. CDR3: CASSLSRLTSLRDEQYF. CDR3 DNA sequence: TGTGCCAGCAGTTTATCCCGACTGACTAGCTTACGCGACGAGCAGTACTTC.